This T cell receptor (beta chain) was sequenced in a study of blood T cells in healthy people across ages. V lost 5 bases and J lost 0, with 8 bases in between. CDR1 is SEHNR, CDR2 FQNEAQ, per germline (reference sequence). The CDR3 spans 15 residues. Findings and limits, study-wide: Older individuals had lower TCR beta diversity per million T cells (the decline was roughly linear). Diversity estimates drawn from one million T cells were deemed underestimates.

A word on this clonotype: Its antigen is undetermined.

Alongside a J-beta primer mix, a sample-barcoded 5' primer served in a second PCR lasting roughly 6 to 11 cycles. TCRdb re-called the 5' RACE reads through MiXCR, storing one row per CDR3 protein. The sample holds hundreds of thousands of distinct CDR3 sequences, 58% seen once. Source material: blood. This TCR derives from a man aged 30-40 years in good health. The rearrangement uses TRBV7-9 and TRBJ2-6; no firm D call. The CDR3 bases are TGTGCCAGCAGCCTTTCACCCTCTGGGGCCAACGTCCTGACTTTC. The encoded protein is CASSLSPSGANVLTF.